Following are 21 T cell receptor beta chains from one sample sequenced in a study of human T cells and chemical hapten exposure. Time point: pre-sensitization, week 0. Treatment indicated: therapeutic diphenylcyclopropenone sensitization with weekly scalp DPC. MiXCR, applied by TCRdb to the RACE reads, yields one record per CDR3 protein. The table lists approximately 370,000 distinct CDR3 sequences, about 5% of them singletons, with under 9.5% in the top ten. This material consisted of whole blood, taken in connection with sensitization to the hapten diphenylcyclopropenone (DPC). All receptors derive from a woman aged 18 to 35 with alopecia areata. Some clones in this sample may be carry-over from other donors' samples.

The rearrangement joins TRBV20-1 to TRBJ1-6; possible D gene TRBD1, 5 bases. With 0 bases removed from V and 0 bases from J, the gap between germline ends came to 18 bases. The germline V gene has CDR1 DFQATT and CDR2 SNEGSKA (reference sequence). The CDR3 totals 19 residues. CDR3 nucleotide sequence: TGCAGTGCTAGAGATCTTCAAAGGGCAGGGAGCTCCTATAATTCACCCCTCCACTTT. Encoded protein: CSARDLQRAGSSYNSPLHF.

In its sample, this clonotype was seen a few times. The DNA for the CDR3 is TGTGCCAGCAGTCCCGGACGCCAGAGCTCCTACGAGCAGTACTTC. Translated: CASSPGRQSSYEQYF. The chain combines TRBV6-5 with TRBJ2-7; no clear D gene. V dropped 5 bases and J dropped 0 bases, with 14 bases sitting between them. The CDR3 has 15 residues. Germline V gene data show CDR1 as MNHEY and CDR2 as SVGAGI.

J is TRBJ1-2 and V is TRBV28; 7 bases are shared with TRBD1. The germline V gene encodes CDR1 MDHEN and CDR2 SYDVKM. The junction had 13 bases not matched to a gene; V was cut back by 11 bases and J by 1 base. This CDR3 region has 15 residues. The CDR3 bases are TGTGCCGCTCGGTTTTCGGGACAGCTTAACTATGGCTACACCTTC. Protein product: CAARFSGQLNYGYTF.

This clonotype was seen many times. The chain joins TRBV4-1 to TRBJ1-1, with 7 bases lining up with TRBD1. Germline assignment: CDR1 MGHRA and CDR2 YSYEKL. Trimming removed 0 bases from V and 6 bases from J; junction bases left unmatched: 10. The CDR3 sequence is 16 residues long. CDR3 in DNA: TGCGCCAGCAGCCAAGATTGGCCGACAGGGAGGTCTGAAGCTTTCTTT. It translates to CASSQDWPTGRSEAFF.

In this sample, this clonotype turned up many times. V gene TRBV6-2 or TRBV6-3 combines with J gene TRBJ2-7, with D possibly being TRBD2 (7 bases). The CDR3 spans 14 residues. V shed 6 bases and J shed 4 bases, with 16 bases lying between them. Germline values: CDR1 MNHEY, CDR2 SVGEGT. The CDR3, as DNA: TGTGCCAGCAGGCAACGGGGGGCCCGGTACGAGCAGTACTTC. Translating gives CASRQRGARYEQYF.

This clonotype was observed at least ten times. V and J are TRBV7-2 and TRBJ1-5; D unresolved. Germline V gene sequence: CDR1 SGHTA, CDR2 FQGNSA. Trimming left V 1 base short and J 0 bases short, with 16 bases between. CDR3 size: 18 residues. The CDR3 nucleotides are TGTGCCAGCAGCTTAGAGGTCAACGGGAGAACTAGCAATCAGCCCCAGCATTTT. Protein product: CASSLEVNGRTSNQPQHF.

The sample holds many counts of this clonotype. This chain links TRBV15 with TRBJ1-3; D not resolved. The CDR3 sequence is 13 residues long. Trimming removed 5 bases from V and 4 bases from J, with 9 bases in between. Germline V CDR1 and CDR2: LNHNV, YYDKDF (reference sequence). CDR3 sequence: CATSGRAGNTIYF. As DNA, the CDR3 is TGTGCCACCAGCGGCAGAGCGGGAAACACCATATATTTT.

This clonotype was seen many times. The gene calls are TRBV3-1 and TRBJ2-3, with TRBD2 matching over 11 bases. Germline CDR1 LGHDT, CDR2 YNNKEL (reference sequence). This CDR3 is built from 17 residues. Trimming at V came to 0 bases and at J to 2 bases, leaving 4 bases not matched to a gene. As DNA, the CDR3 is TGTGCCAGCAGCCAAGACCCTAGCGGGGGGCTCACAGATACGCAGTATTTT. Protein sequence: CASSQDPSGGLTDTQYF.

The chain uses TRBV12-3 or TRBV12-4 and TRBJ2-3, with 7 bases matching TRBD1. V gave up 5 bases and J gave up 7 bases; unmatched junction bases: 9. The CDR3 has 14 amino acids. DNA of the CDR3: TGTGCCAGCAGTCCCCGGACAGGTTTGTATACGCAGTATTTT. It is translated as CASSPRTGLYTQYF.

This clonotype was recorded a few times. The chain joins TRBV5-4 to TRBJ2-3, with TRBD2 identical over 8 bases. V lost 1 base to trimming and J lost 0 bases; unmatched junction nucleotides: 4. In germline, CDR1 is SGHNT, CDR2 YYREEE (reference sequence). The CDR3 loop spans 16 amino acids. CDR3 coding DNA: TGTGCCAGCAGCTTGAGCGGGGGCTATAGCACAGATACGCAGTATTTT. As protein: CASSLSGGYSTDTQYF.

This clonotype was seen at least ten times. This chain uses TRBV20-1 with TRBJ2-3; D unresolved. V gave up 1 base and J gave up 2 bases, with 10 bases separating them. The V gene's germline CDR1 is DFQATT and CDR2 SNEGSKA (reference sequence). The CDR3 covers 14 residues. CDR3 in amino acids: CSARGTQNTDTQYF. CDR3 DNA sequence: TGCAGTGCTAGAGGGACCCAAAACACAGATACGCAGTATTTT.

The CDR3 here is CASSLDRDLGYTF. CDR3 bases: TGTGCCAGCAGCTTGGACAGGGATCTTGGCTACACCTTC. The chain recombines TRBV7-2 with TRBJ1-2; 8 nucleotides agree with TRBD1. This CDR3 spans 13 amino acids. V lost 3 bases, J lost 7 bases, and 4 bases stayed unmatched. From germline, CDR1 is SGHTA and CDR2 FQGNSA.

This clonotype was seen repeatedly, ten times or more. The gene calls are TRBV28 and TRBJ2-3; TRBD1 is a possible D gene (6 bases). Between the trimmed V and J ends, which lost 4 bases and 4 bases, there was a span of 15 bases. The germline gives CDR1 MDHEN, CDR2 SYDVKM. The CDR3 length is 15 residues. CDR3 sequence reads: CASSSWGQEADTQYF. In DNA, the CDR3 is TGTGCCAGCAGTTCCTGGGGGCAGGAGGCAGATACGCAGTATTTT.

In this sample, this clonotype turned up a few times. The V gene is TRBV28, the J gene TRBJ1-5; 7 bases line up with TRBD1. The junction had 7 bases not matched to a gene; V was cut back by 5 bases and J by 3 bases. This CDR3 region has 15 residues. Germline CDR1 and CDR2: MDHEN and SYDVKM. The CDR3 sequence: CASSGGTALNQPQHF. The CDR3 DNA reads TGTGCCAGCAGTGGGGGGACAGCCCTCAATCAGCCCCAGCATTTT.

This clonotype was found a few times. V usage is TRBV4-3 and J usage is TRBJ2-4; D gene ambiguous. The CDR3 runs 15 residues. Trimming pared 0 bases from V and 4 bases from J, leaving 10 bases between. CDR1 is LGHNA and CDR2 is YSLEER in the germline V gene. CDR3 bases: TGCGCCAGCAGCCAAGATCTGGGCAGTAAAAACATTCAGTACTTC. Translating gives CASSQDLGSKNIQYF.

This clonotype was observed a few times. The V and J genes are TRBV5-5 and TRBJ2-5; the D gene is possibly TRBD1 (5 bases). The V gene's germline CDR1 is SGHKS and CDR2 YYEKEE (reference sequence). The CDR3 consists of 13 residues. Trimming left V 0 bases short and J 5 bases short, with 8 bases between. As DNA, the CDR3 is TGTGCCAGCAGCTTGGAGGCAGGGGAGACCCAGTACTTC. It yields the protein CASSLEAGETQYF.

The rearrangement uses TRBV6-2 or TRBV6-3 and TRBJ2-1, with 12 bases aligning to TRBD2. V lost 5 bases to trimming and J lost 3 bases; unmatched junction nucleotides: 8. Germline-derived CDR1 and CDR2 are MNHEY and SVGEGT. This CDR3 contains 17 residues. CDR3 sequence (DNA): TGTGCCAGCAGTCGACGGACTAGCGGGGTTAACTACAATGAGCAGTTCTTC. The encoded protein is CASSRRTSGVNYNEQFF.

Ten or more counts support this clonotype. The chain combines TRBV12-3 or TRBV12-4 with TRBJ1-5, with D maybe TRBD1 (5 bases). Between the trimmed V and J ends, which lost 7 bases and 1 base, there was a span of 8 bases. CDR3 length equals 13 residues. The CDR3 sequence is CASTGESNQPQHF. As DNA, the CDR3 is TGTGCCAGCACGGGGGAGAGCAATCAGCCCCAGCATTTT.

This clonotype was observed many times. The rearrangement joins TRBV12-3 or TRBV12-4 to TRBJ2-3; maybe TRBD1 (6 bases). The CDR3 has 18 amino acids. V was cut by 5 bases and J by 0 bases, with 21 bases left in between. The CDR3 DNA sequence: TGTGCCAGCAGTATACGACAGGTATTGGTCTCGAGCACAGATACGCAGTATTTT. Its translation: CASSIRQVLVSSTDTQYF.

This rearrangement joins TRBV12-3 or TRBV12-4 to TRBJ2-6; the match to TRBD2 covers 7 bases. J was trimmed by 2 bases and V by 6 bases; bases with no gene match: 10. The CDR3 totals 17 residues. The CDR3 DNA reads TGTGCCAGCAGAGCCGGGACTACAAATACTGGGGCCAACGTCCTGACTTTC. Translated: CASRAGTTNTGANVLTF.

This clonotype was seen a handful of times. V usage is TRBV12-3 or TRBV12-4 and J usage is TRBJ1-6, with D perhaps TRBD1 (6 bases). Trimming took off 2 bases at V and 9 bases at J, with 11 bases between the two ends. This CDR3 has 14 residues. CDR3 bases: TGTGCCAGCAGTTTAATCCAGGGGAGTTCACCCCTCCACTTT. Amino acids: CASSLIQGSSPLHF.